This entry is about one TCR beta chain. The data originate from a study of early stage breast cancer tumors. Overall study context: Most invasive tumors, about 80% of the 16, were ER+/PR+/HER2-. Samples were sequenced at approximately 9-fold average coverage.

V was clipped by 7 bases and J by 4 bases, with 13 bases between them. The CDR3 extends over 13 amino acids. Germline CDR1 SGHRS, CDR2 YFSETQ. TCRdb's copy holds only in-frame clones and misses some; the assay was immunoSEQ multiplex PCR. The table shows approximately 54,000 clones, with 78% occurring only once. The chain employs TRBV5-1 and TRBJ2-3; D not certain. Sequencing was carried out using blood. This clonotype was obtained from a person aged 40 to 49 with breast cancer. The CDR3 DNA follows: TGCGCCAGCGATGCAGGAAACGCAGATACGCAGTATTTT. Encoded protein: CASDAGNADTQYF.